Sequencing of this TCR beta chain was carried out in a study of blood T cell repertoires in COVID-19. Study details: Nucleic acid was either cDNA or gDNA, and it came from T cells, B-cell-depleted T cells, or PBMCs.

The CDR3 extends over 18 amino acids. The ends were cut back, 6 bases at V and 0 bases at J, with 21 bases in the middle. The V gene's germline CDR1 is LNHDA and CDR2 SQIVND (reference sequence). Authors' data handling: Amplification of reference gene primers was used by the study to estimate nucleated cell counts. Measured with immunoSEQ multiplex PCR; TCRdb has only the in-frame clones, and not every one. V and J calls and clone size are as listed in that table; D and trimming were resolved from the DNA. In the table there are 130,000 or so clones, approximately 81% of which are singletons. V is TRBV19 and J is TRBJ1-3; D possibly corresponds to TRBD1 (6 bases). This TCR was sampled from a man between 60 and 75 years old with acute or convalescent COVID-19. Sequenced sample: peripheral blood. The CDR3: CASRSTGPQRFSGNTIYF. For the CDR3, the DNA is TGTGCCAGTAGGTCAACAGGGCCGCAGCGATTCTCTGGAAACACCATATATTTT.